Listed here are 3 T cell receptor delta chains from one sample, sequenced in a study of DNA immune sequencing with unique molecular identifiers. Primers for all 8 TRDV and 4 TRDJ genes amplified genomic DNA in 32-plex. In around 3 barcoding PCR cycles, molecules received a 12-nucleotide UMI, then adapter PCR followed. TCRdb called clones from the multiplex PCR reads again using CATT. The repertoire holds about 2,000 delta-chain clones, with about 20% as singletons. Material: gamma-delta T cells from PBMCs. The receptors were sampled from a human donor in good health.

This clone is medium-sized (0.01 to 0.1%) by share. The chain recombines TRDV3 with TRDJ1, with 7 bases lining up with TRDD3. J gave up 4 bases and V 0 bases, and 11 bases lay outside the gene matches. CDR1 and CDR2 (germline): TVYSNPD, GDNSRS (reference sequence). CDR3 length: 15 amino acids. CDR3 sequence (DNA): TGTGCCTTTAGCACTGGGGATCACCTAATCGATAAACTCATCTTT. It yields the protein CAFSTGDHLIDKLIF.

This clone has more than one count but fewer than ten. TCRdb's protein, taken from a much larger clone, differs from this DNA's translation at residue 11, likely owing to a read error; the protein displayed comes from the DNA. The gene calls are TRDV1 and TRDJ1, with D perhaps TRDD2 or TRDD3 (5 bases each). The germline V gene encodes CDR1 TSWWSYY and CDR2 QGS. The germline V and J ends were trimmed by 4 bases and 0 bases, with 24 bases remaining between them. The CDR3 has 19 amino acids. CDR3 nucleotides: TGTGCTCTTGGGGCCTTCTACTACGACTGGAGGTTATACACCGATAAACTCATCTTT. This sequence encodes CALGAFYYDWRLYTDKLIF.

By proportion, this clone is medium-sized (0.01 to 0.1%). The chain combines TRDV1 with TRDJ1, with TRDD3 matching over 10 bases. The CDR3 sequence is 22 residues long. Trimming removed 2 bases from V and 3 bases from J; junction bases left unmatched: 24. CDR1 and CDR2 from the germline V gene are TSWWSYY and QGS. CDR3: CALGEWGLPRTGGWLKADKLIF. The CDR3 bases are TGTGCTCTTGGGGAATGGGGCCTTCCGAGGACTGGGGGATGGTTAAAGGCCGATAAACTCATCTTT.